This entry describes one TCR beta chain. Sequence at one end of the junction differs from germline and may be a read error. Measured with immunoSEQ multiplex PCR; TCRdb has only the in-frame clones, and not every one. The profile covers about 280,000 clones, with over 75% appearing a single time and about an eighth taken by the ten largest. The sample originates from a study of blood T cell repertoires in COVID-19. Across the whole study: COVID-19 samples from acute and convalescent phases originated in the United States, Italy and Spain. Sources were T cells, B-cell-depleted T cells, or PBMCs; the material itself was cDNA or gDNA.

The CDR3 totals 15 residues. CDR1 SGHKS and CDR2 YYEKEE come from the germline V gene (reference sequence). The receptor was derived from a human donor in a cohort sampled during active COVID-19. This chain joins TRBV5-5 and TRBJ2-2; 10 bases align to TRBD1. The sequenced material came from peripheral blood. The CDR3 protein is CASSLGTGEMGELFF. CDR3 nucleotides: TGTGCCAGCAGTTTGGGGACAGGGGAGATGGGGGAGCTGTTTTTT.